Listed here are 27 T cell receptor beta chains from one sample, sequenced in a study of CD8 T cells in Susac syndrome. The RNA input was roughly 0.45 to 1 ug, and it was reverse transcribed with random hexamers. One entry per CDR3 protein, called by TCRdb with MiXCR from the immunoSEQ multiplex PCR reads. The repertoire holds approximately 120,000 distinct CDR3 sequences, with roughly 97% as singletons. The sample consisted of CD4+ T cells from PBMCs. The receptor set was obtained from a human donor in good health.

V and J are TRBV30 and TRBJ1-4; D not certain. Germline V CDR1 and CDR2: GTSNPN, SVGIG (reference sequence). The CDR3 spans 14 residues. V lost 1 base to trimming and J lost 5 bases, with 11 bases between them. This CDR3 is CAWSGLQGNEKLFF. Here the CDR3 DNA reads TGTGCCTGGAGTGGGCTCCAAGGGAATGAAAAACTGTTTTTT.

The chain joins TRBV4-1 to TRBJ1-2; D gene ambiguous. The V and J ends lost 1 base and 3 bases respectively, with 9 bases between them. The CDR3 sequence is 14 residues long. The germline V gene encodes CDR1 MGHRA and CDR2 YSYEKL. CDR3 protein: CASSQGSIHYGYTF. The CDR3 DNA reads TGCGCCAGCAGCCAAGGCAGCATTCACTATGGCTACACCTTC.

The V and J genes are TRBV13 and TRBJ2-1, with D possibly being TRBD1 or TRBD2 (5 bases each). The CDR3 length is 16 residues. Trimming cost V 5 bases and J 3 bases, with 17 bases left between them. Germline CDR1 PRHDT, CDR2 FYEKMQ (reference sequence). The chain's CDR3 is CASSPEGFTGYNEQFF. Written as DNA, the CDR3 is TGTGCCAGCAGCCCCGAGGGCTTCACAGGCTACAATGAGCAGTTCTTC. The full variable domain, rest sourced from reference TRBV13 and TRBJ2-1, is AAGVIQSPRHLIKEKRETATLKCYPIPRHDTVYWYQQGPGQDPQFLISFYEKMQSDKGSIPDRFSAQQFSDYHSELNMSSLELGDSALYFCASSPEGFTGYNEQFFGPGTRLTVL.

The CDR3: CSASAGLAAPYEQYF. CDR3 nucleotides: TGCAGTGCTAGCGCGGGACTAGCGGCCCCCTACGAGCAGTACTTC. This chain links TRBV20-1 with TRBJ2-7; 11 nucleotides line up with TRBD2. Unmatched junction bases numbered 6, after V lost 3 bases and J lost 2 bases. The germline V gene has CDR1 DFQATT and CDR2 SNEGSKA (reference sequence). The CDR3 sequence is 15 residues long.

The chain uses TRBV28 and TRBJ2-2, with D unresolved. Germline assignment: CDR1 MDHEN and CDR2 SYDVKM. CDR3 length equals 12 residues. The ends were cut back, 1 base at V and 6 bases at J, with 3 bases in the middle. The CDR3 DNA sequence: TGTGCCAGCAGTTTATTGGCCGGGGAGCTGTTTTTT. It codes for CASSLLAGELFF.

The chain couples TRBV7-9 to TRBJ1-2; D is undetermined. Looked up from germline, CDR1 is SEHNR and CDR2 is FQNEAQ (reference sequence). V was trimmed by 2 bases and J by 5 bases, leaving 15 bases between them. The CDR3 runs 15 residues. The CDR3 here is CASSLSPDNRYGYTF. The CDR3 DNA reads TGTGCCAGCAGCTTAAGCCCCGACAACCGTTATGGCTACACCTTC.

The chain has TRBV3-1 and TRBJ2-5; 12 nucleotides match TRBD2. The germline gives CDR1 LGHDT, CDR2 YNNKEL (reference sequence). V was clipped by 8 bases and J by 5 bases; unmatched bases: 12. The CDR3 is 16 amino acids. This chain's CDR3 is CASALLAGGLGETQYF. CDR3 DNA sequence: TGTGCCAGCGCCTTACTAGCGGGGGGCTTGGGGGAGACCCAGTACTTC.

V and J are TRBV7-9 and TRBJ2-7, with 9 nucleotides matching TRBD2. The germline V gene encodes CDR1 SEHNR and CDR2 FQNEAQ (reference sequence). The length of the CDR3 is 15 residues. V shed 0 bases and J 6 bases; nucleotides not matched to a gene: 6. The CDR3 nucleotides read TGTGCCAGCAGCTTAGCTTCCGGACTAGCGTCCGAGCAGTACTTC. It specifies CASSLASGLASEQYF.

V usage is TRBV12-3 or TRBV12-4 and J usage is TRBJ1-5, with TRBD1 as a possible D gene (6 bases). Trimming left V 7 bases short and J 7 bases short, with 17 bases between. This CDR3 is built from 14 residues. CDR3 in amino acids: CASTPGVGGQPQHF. In nucleotides, the CDR3 is TGTGCCAGCACCCCAGGGGTCGGCGGACAGCCCCAGCATTTT.

The chain is built from TRBV15 and TRBJ1-1; D is ambiguous. This CDR3 has 15 amino acids. From germline, CDR1 is LNHNV and CDR2 YYDKDF (reference sequence). V was shortened by 0 bases and J by 5 bases, with 13 bases between the two germline ends. The CDR3 loop reads CATSRERTTKTEAFF. CDR3 DNA: TGTGCCACCAGCAGAGAGAGAACTACAAAGACTGAAGCTTTCTTT.

The chain recombines TRBV7-2 with TRBJ2-7; D tentatively fits TRBD1 or TRBD2 (6 bases each). The CDR3 spans 14 residues. The germline V gene has CDR1 SGHTA and CDR2 FQGNSA. The V end was cut by 3 bases, the J end by 7 bases, with 16 bases between. CDR3 protein: CASSFERGAGEQYF. CDR3 coding DNA: TGTGCCAGCAGCTTTGAGAGGGGGGCGGGGGAGCAGTACTTC. The whole variable domain, filled in from reference TRBV7-2 and TRBJ2-7, reads GAGVSQSPSNKVTEKGKDVELRCDPISGHTALYWYRQSLGQGLEFLIYFQGNSAPDKSGLPSDRFSAERTGGSVSTLTIQRTQQEDSAVYLCASSFERGAGEQYFGPGTRLTVT.

The V call is TRBV27, the J call TRBJ1-1; 7 bases fit TRBD1. This CDR3 is 19 amino acids long. V lost 1 base, J lost 1 base, and 15 bases stayed unmatched. Looked up from germline, CDR1 is MNHEY and CDR2 is SMNVEV (reference sequence). As DNA, the CDR3 is TGTGCCAGCAGTTTATACGCCCCGAGTACAGGGGAGAAGAACACTGAAGCTTTCTTT. Its protein is CASSLYAPSTGEKNTEAFF.

This chain joins TRBV27 and TRBJ1-4; 7 nucleotides align to TRBD1. CDR1 is MNHEY and CDR2 is SMNVEV in the germline V gene (reference sequence). V lost 6 bases and J lost 5; bases outside the gene matches: 9. The CDR3 is made up of 15 amino acids. CDR3 sequence reads: CASSRRDSSNEKLFF. CDR3 nucleotide sequence: TGTGCCAGCAGCCGAAGGGACAGTTCGAATGAAAAACTGTTTTTT.

The chain couples TRBV19 to TRBJ2-7, with D possibly being TRBD1 (7 bases). CDR3 size: 16 residues. Germline V gene sequence: CDR1 LNHDA, CDR2 SQIVND (reference sequence). Trimming removed 2 bases from V and 6 bases from J, with 20 bases in between. The CDR3 sequence is CASSIPGSQGTVEQYF. Here the CDR3 DNA reads TGTGCCAGTAGTATACCCGGGAGCCAAGGGACAGTCGAGCAGTACTTC.

V is TRBV9 and J is TRBJ1-2; 10 positions match TRBD1. Germline V gives CDR1 SGDLS, CDR2 YYNGEE. The V gene end was trimmed by 4 bases and the J gene end by 3 bases; junction bases not matched to a gene: 18. The CDR3 runs 19 residues. The CDR3 region has the DNA TGTGCCAGCAGCCCGAGACCCTTTAGAGTAGGACAGGGGGACTATGGCTACACCTTC. It yields the protein CASSPRPFRVGQGDYGYTF.

CDR3 loop: CSVASWNTEAFF. The CDR3 DNA reads TGCAGCGTTGCTAGTTGGAACACTGAAGCTTTCTTT. The chain carries TRBV29-1 and TRBJ1-1; D gene uncertain. This CDR3 has 12 residues. Germline V lookup: CDR1 SQVTM, CDR2 ANQGSEA. Trimming took off 4 bases at V and 1 base at J, with 7 bases between the two ends.

The rearrangement joins TRBV5-1 to TRBJ1-1, with D unclear. The V gene's germline CDR1 is SGHRS and CDR2 YFSETQ. The V end was cut by 4 bases, the J end by 3 bases, with 16 bases between. The CDR3 has 15 amino acids. CDR3 sequence reads: CASSVGVTRDTEAFF. For the CDR3, the DNA is TGCGCCAGCAGCGTTGGGGTCACAAGGGACACTGAAGCTTTCTTT. Drawing the rest from reference TRBV5-1 and TRBJ1-1, the complete variable domain is KAGVTQTPRYLIKTRGQQVTLSCSPISGHRSVSWYQQTPGQGLQFLFEYFSETQRNKGNFPGRFSGRQFSNSRSEMNVSTLELGDSALYLCASSVGVTRDTEAFFGQGTRLTVV.

The V and J genes are TRBV12-3 or TRBV12-4 and TRBJ2-3; D may be TRBD1 (5 bases). This CDR3 has 15 amino acids. The V and J ends lost 6 bases and 2 bases respectively, with 15 bases between them. The CDR3 spells CASSLQGLDTDTQYF. CDR3 bases: TGTGCCAGCAGCCTCCAGGGTTTGGACACAGATACGCAGTATTTT.

This clonotype was found once. This chain uses TRBV12-3 or TRBV12-4 with TRBJ2-7; no definite D call. The CDR3 has 13 residues. Trimming took off 5 bases at V and 2 bases at J, with 10 bases between the two ends. CDR3 nucleotides: TGTGCCAGCAGTGCCGGGCTCACCTACGAGCAGTACTTC. Translation: CASSAGLTYEQYF.

This clonotype has a single count. V and J are TRBV30 and TRBJ1-2; TRBD1 is a possible D gene (5 bases). The germline V gene encodes CDR1 GTSNPN and CDR2 SVGIG (reference sequence). The CDR3 contains 11 residues. Trimming pared 4 bases from V and 4 bases from J, leaving 7 bases between. Here the CDR3 reads CAWKGVYGYTF. CDR3 nucleotides: TGTGCCTGGAAAGGGGTCTATGGCTACACCTTC.

As for this clonotype: Because the CDR3's place on the DNA is in doubt, the DNA is left out and the CDR3 is given as listed by TCRdb. The CDR3 sequence is CATSDLWGTGTFF. The rearrangement uses TRBV24-1 and TRBJ2-1; no DNA check was done on the table's D call, TRBD1. Termini included, the CDR3 measures 13 amino acids. Germline V gene sequence: CDR1 KGHDR, CDR2 SFDVKD.

Here the CDR3 reads CASSPQRTTYEQYF. CDR3 nucleotide sequence: TGTGCCAGCAGCCCCCAAAGGACTACCTACGAGCAGTACTTC. The chain has TRBV7-8 and TRBJ2-7; a possible D gene is TRBD2 (6 bases). V was cut by 5 bases and J by 2 bases, with 13 bases left in between. The CDR3 runs 14 residues. Germline V gene data show CDR1 as SGHVS and CDR2 as FQNEAQ.

This clonotype was observed a single time. The V and J genes are TRBV18 and TRBJ2-1; D is undetermined. The CDR3 is 13 amino acids. The V end was cut by 4 bases, the J end by 10 bases, with 14 bases between. The germline V gene has CDR1 KGHSH and CDR2 LQKENI. The CDR3 DNA reads TGTGCCAGCTCACGTGAGGCCAGGACCGAGCAGTTCTTC. It translates to CASSREARTEQFF.

The V and J genes are TRBV20-1 and TRBJ1-1; the match to TRBD1 covers 7 bases. CDR1 is DFQATT, CDR2 SNEGSKA, per germline (reference sequence). The CDR3 is made up of 13 amino acids. The ends lost 8 bases at V and 0 bases at J; junction bases unmatched: 6. CDR3 sequence reads: CSSPGQLNTEAFF. Written as DNA, the CDR3 is TGCAGTTCACCGGGACAGCTGAACACTGAAGCTTTCTTT.

The chain uses TRBV15 and TRBJ2-5; D possibly corresponds to TRBD2 (7 bases). The CDR3 is 15 amino acids. Germline V lookup: CDR1 LNHNV, CDR2 YYDKDF (reference sequence). Deletions cut 0 bases from V and 2 bases from J, with 10 bases between. The CDR3: CATSRDGGAQETQYF. DNA of the CDR3: TGTGCCACCAGCAGAGATGGGGGGGCACAAGAGACCCAGTACTTC.

The V and J genes are TRBV28 and TRBJ2-7; either TRBD1 or TRBD2 may supply D (5 bases each). The CDR3 totals 12 residues. Trimming removed 5 bases from V and 12 bases from J, with 17 bases in between. The germline gives CDR1 MDHEN, CDR2 SYDVKM. The CDR3 DNA follows: TGTGCCAGCAGTCAACTCGGGGCTGAATTGTACTTC. Translation gives CASSQLGAELYF.

V usage is TRBV5-1 and J usage is TRBJ1-5, with TRBD1 as a possible D gene (5 bases). The V and J ends lost 3 bases and 4 bases respectively, with 8 bases between them. CDR1 and CDR2 from the germline V gene are SGHRS and YFSETQ. The CDR3 is 13 amino acids. The DNA of the CDR3 is TGCGCCAGCAGCTGGGGCACTAATCAGCCCCAGCATTTT. It encodes CASSWGTNQPQHF.